This T cell receptor beta chain was sequenced for a study of PD-L1 blockade in urothelial cancer. Overall study context: Blood drawn 3 weeks (second dose) and 6 weeks after treatment start was analyzed. Each blood sample yielded a median of 141,255 T cells.

Trimming removed 6 bases at V and 3 bases at J, with 9 bases between. Germline lookup yields CDR1 MGHDK and CDR2 SYGVNS. The CDR3 extends over 12 amino acids. Time point denoted: pretreatment peripheral blood. TCRdb keeps only in-frame clones here, not all; method: immunoSEQ multiplex PCR. The data show fewer than 50,000 clones, around four fifths seen once. This chain connects TRBV25-1 to TRBJ2-7, with TRBD1 as a possible D gene (6 bases). This sequence originates from a man in his 70s with urothelial cancer. The specimen was PBMCs, collected around atezolizumab (anti-PD-L1) treatment. CDR3 in amino acids: CASSPDSYEQYF. As DNA, the CDR3 is TGTGCCAGCAGCCCGGACAGCTACGAGCAGTACTTC.